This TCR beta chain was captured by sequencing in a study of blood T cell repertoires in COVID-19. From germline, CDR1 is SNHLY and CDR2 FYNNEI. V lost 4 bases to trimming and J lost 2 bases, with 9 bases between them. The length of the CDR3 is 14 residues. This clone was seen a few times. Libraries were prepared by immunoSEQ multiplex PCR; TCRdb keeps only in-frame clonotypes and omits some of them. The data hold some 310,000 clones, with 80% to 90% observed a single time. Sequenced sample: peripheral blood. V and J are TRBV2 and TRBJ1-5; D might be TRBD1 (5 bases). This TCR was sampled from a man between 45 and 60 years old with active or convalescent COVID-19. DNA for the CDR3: TGTGCCAGCAGTGGGGGGGGTGGCAATCAGCCCCAGCATTTT. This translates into CASSGGGGNQPQHF.